In its sample, the clone carrying this TCR beta chain was seen a few times. The sample comes from a study of control samples from healthy donors and cancer patients. Produced via immunoSEQ multiplex PCR; TCRdb's table is partial and in-frame only. The sample lists under 150,000 clones; 88% were seen once. Trimming pared 0 bases from V and 2 bases from J, leaving 16 bases between. Germline CDR1 and CDR2: ENHRY and SYGVKD. The CDR3 length is 17 residues. The rearrangement joins TRBV10-3 to TRBJ2-5; D might be TRBD1 (6 bases). The sequenced sample was blood. The TCR was taken from a woman in her 70s in good health. As DNA, the CDR3 is TGTGCCATCAGTGAGTCGACCGGCCAGGGGCCACAAGAGACCCAGTACTTC. Translation: CAISESTGQGPQETQYF.